These T cell receptor beta chains were read from a single sample in a study of human T cells and chemical hapten exposure. TCRdb recomputed calls from the RACE reads with MiXCR, one row per CDR3 protein. The profile shows 350,000 to 450,000 distinct CDR3 sequences, 5% to 6.5% of them singletons. The material was whole blood, obtained in connection with sensitization to the hapten diphenylcyclopropenone (DPC). Every receptor here comes from a woman aged 50 to 60 with alopecia areata. Some clones in this sample may be carry-over from other donors' samples. Each CDR3 is given with its conserved first and last residue. Each record gives: clone size, D gene, V gene, J gene, CDR3 protein. The D gene is left open where the match is weak. Clone size is not always given. Where it is, it says once, few, many or a class for expanded clones.

>.|TRBD2|TRBV5-1|TRBJ2-5
CASSPTVAGELETQYF
>.|.|TRBV20-1|TRBJ2-1
CSSRDKPPQGIYNEQFF
>few|TRBD2|TRBV7-2|TRBJ2-5
CASSLGAGGHETQYF
>.|TRBD1|TRBV20-1|TRBJ1-1
CSAAGTGLGTEAFF
>many|.|TRBV15|TRBJ1-2
CATSLWRGGDYGYTF
>few|.|TRBV12-3/TRBV12-4|TRBJ2-1
CASSFTSLGEQFF
>few|TRBD2|TRBV20-1|TRBJ2-3
CSARDGLAVSTDTQYF
>many|.|TRBV5-1|TRBJ2-7
CASSPTGAEQYF
>few|.|TRBV7-9|TRBJ1-2
CASSPGSVTHNGYTF
>few|TRBD1|TRBV20-1|TRBJ2-7
CSARDWTGVAEQYF
>few|.|TRBV21-1|TRBJ2-2
CAGTGERYTGELFF
>many|.|TRBV5-1|TRBJ2-7
CASRDSSNEQYF
>few|.|TRBV15|TRBJ1-1
CATGGPMNTEAFF
>few|TRBD1|TRBV12-3/TRBV12-4|TRBJ1-2
CASIHPGGLTVHGYTF
>few|.|TRBV29-1|TRBJ1-1
CSVEVMGGYTEAFF
>.|.|TRBV5-1|TRBJ2-7
CASSLEEASAYEQYF